The present T cell receptor (beta chain) was sequenced within a study of shared clonotypes between healthy human individuals. CDR1 and CDR2 (germline): SGHRS, YFSETQ. The junction had 4 bases not matched to a gene; V was cut back by 7 bases and J by 0 bases. This CDR3 has 14 amino acids. To note about this clone: This CDR3 is also generated by other DNA sequences in the sample.

Clones were sequenced by immunoSEQ multiplex PCR, and TCRdb holds only the in-frame ones, with some missing. The sample has around 2.5 million clones, roughly 93% seen once. The clonotype comes from a man aged 18 to 30 in good health. Some clones in this sample may be carry-over from other donors' samples. V is TRBV5-1 and J is TRBJ2-7, with 10 bases that match TRBD1. Specimen: naive CD4+ T cells from PBMCs. The subset denotes: CD45RA+ positively selected. CDR3 sequence (DNA): TGCGCCAGCTCCCGGACAGGGGGCTCCTACGAGCAGTACTTC. Protein product: CASSRTGGSYEQYF.